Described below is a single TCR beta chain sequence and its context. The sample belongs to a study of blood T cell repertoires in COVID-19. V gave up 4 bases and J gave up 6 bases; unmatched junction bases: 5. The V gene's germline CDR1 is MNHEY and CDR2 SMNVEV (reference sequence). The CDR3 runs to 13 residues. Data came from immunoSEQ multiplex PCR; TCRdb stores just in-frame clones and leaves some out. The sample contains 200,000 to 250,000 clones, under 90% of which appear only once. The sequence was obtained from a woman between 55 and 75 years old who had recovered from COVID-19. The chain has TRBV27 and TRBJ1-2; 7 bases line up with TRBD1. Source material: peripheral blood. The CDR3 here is CASSSDREDGYTF. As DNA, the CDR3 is TGTGCCAGCAGTTCAGACAGGGAGGATGGCTACACCTTC.